Below, 20 T cell receptor beta chains from the same sample are listed, as sequenced in a study of T cells in Graves' hyperthyroidism and ophthalmopathy. TCR beta CDR3 sequences were amplified from RNA transcripts. The TCR CDR3 was amplified in a first-round RT-PCR using the HTBI primer set. TCRdb independently ran MiXCR on the multiplex PCR reads; one entry per CDR3 protein. The table lists 600,000 to 900,000 distinct CDR3 sequences, about 15% of them singletons. Sequencing was carried out using blood. These receptors were taken from a man younger than 35 with Graves' hyperthyroidism.

This clonotype has a count of ten or more. The rearrangement joins TRBV28 to TRBJ2-7, with 8 bases identical to TRBD1. V trimming: 6 bases; J trimming: 5 bases; junction bases outside the gene matches: 6. The CDR3 consists of 13 residues. Germline CDR1 and CDR2: MDHEN and SYDVKM. This CDR3 reads CASSSGTGNEQYF. Here the CDR3 DNA reads TGTGCCAGCAGCTCCGGGACAGGAAACGAGCAGTACTTC.

This clonotype was detected many times. This chain links TRBV28 with TRBJ1-2; possible D gene TRBD1, 5 bases. The CDR3 is 15 amino acids. V lost 3 bases and J lost 4, with 15 bases in between. Germline V CDR1 and CDR2: MDHEN, SYDVKM. CDR3 residues: CASSLGPSRSYGYTF. The CDR3 DNA reads as TGTGCCAGCAGTTTGGGGCCGTCTAGGAGCTATGGCTACACCTTC.

This clonotype was recorded at least ten times. The chain couples TRBV15 to TRBJ1-1; TRBD1 aligns across 9 bases. Germline V gene data show CDR1 as LNHNV and CDR2 as YYDKDF (reference sequence). V was clipped by 6 bases and J by 4 bases; unmatched bases: 6. The CDR3 totals 14 residues. DNA of the CDR3: TGTGCCACCAGACAGGGACAGGGTGGCACTGAAGCTTTCTTT. Its translation: CATRQGQGGTEAFF.

The genes are TRBV6-1 and TRBJ2-3; D is unresolved. From germline, CDR1 is MNHNS and CDR2 SASEGT. This CDR3 region has 12 residues. Deletions cut 6 bases from V and 4 bases from J, with 8 bases between. This CDR3 reads CASSYIADTQYF. CDR3 sequence (DNA): TGTGCCAGCAGCTACATCGCAGATACGCAGTATTTT.

This clonotype was counted at least ten times. The V gene is TRBV5-1, the J gene TRBJ2-7, with a weak D call TRBD1 (7 bases). V lost 5 bases and J lost 2, with 14 bases in between. The CDR3 is 14 residues long. Per germline, CDR1 SGHRS and CDR2 YFSETQ. CDR3 coding DNA: TGCGCCAGCAGGGGCGGGACAGTCACCTACGAGCAGTACTTC. Translated, it gives CASRGGTVTYEQYF.

This clonotype came up a few times. The chain joins TRBV20-1 to TRBJ2-7; D gene unclear. The CDR3 runs 11 residues. Trimming removed 6 bases from V and 0 bases from J, with 6 bases in between. Germline loops: CDR1 DFQATT, CDR2 SNEGSKA (reference sequence). The CDR3 region is CSAKSSYEQYF. CDR3 in DNA: TGCAGTGCCAAGAGCTCCTACGAGCAGTACTTC.

The chain carries TRBV20-1 and TRBJ1-2; D gene ambiguous. CDR1 DFQATT and CDR2 SNEGSKA come from the germline V gene (reference sequence). Deletions cut 3 bases from V and 8 bases from J, with 13 bases between. The CDR3 totals 12 residues. CDR3 amino acids: CSASSATGGYTF. Written as DNA, the CDR3 is TGCAGTGCTAGCTCCGCGACGGGGGGCTACACCTTC.

The J gene is TRBJ2-2, the V gene TRBV11-3, with a tentative D call TRBD2 (6 bases). The ends were cut back, 1 base at V and 0 bases at J, with 12 bases in the middle. CDR3 size: 17 residues. Germline CDR1 SGHNT, CDR2 YENEEA. The CDR3: CASSLGLREANTGELFF. In DNA form, the CDR3 reads TGTGCCAGCAGCTTAGGGTTGAGGGAGGCGAACACCGGGGAGCTGTTTTTT.

The sample holds a few counts of this clonotype. The V call is TRBV7-9, the J call TRBJ2-7; possibly TRBD1 for D (6 bases). The CDR3 has 14 amino acids. CDR1 is SEHNR, CDR2 FQNEAQ, per germline (reference sequence). V was trimmed by 4 bases and J by 3 bases, leaving 13 bases between them. CDR3 amino acids: CASSSTGTIYEQYF. The DNA for the CDR3 is TGTGCCAGCAGCTCTACCGGGACAATCTACGAGCAGTACTTC.

The rearrangement joins TRBV7-9 to TRBJ2-1; 7 bases agree with TRBD1. This CDR3 spans 15 amino acids. Germline values: CDR1 SEHNR, CDR2 FQNEAQ (reference sequence). With V trimmed by 5 bases and J by 2 bases, 6 bases remained unmatched. The DNA of the CDR3 is TGTGCCAGCAGCACTCCCGGGACAGCCTACAATGAGCAGTTCTTC. This translates into CASSTPGTAYNEQFF.

A remark on this clonotype: Relative to the germline gene, one junction end is altered; a read error may explain this. J is TRBJ2-7 and V is TRBV27; D gene ambiguous. The germline V gene encodes CDR1 MNHEY and CDR2 SMNVEV (reference sequence). This CDR3 has 16 amino acids. Here the CDR3 reads CASSLSGQMRPYERYF. CDR3 bases: TGTGCCAGCAGTTTATCGGGCCAGATGCGACCCTACGAGCGGTACTTC.

The chain couples TRBV27 to TRBJ2-7, with 7 bases that match TRBD2. Germline V gene sequence: CDR1 MNHEY, CDR2 SMNVEV (reference sequence). The CDR3 loop spans 15 amino acids. Unmatched junction bases numbered 6, after V lost 2 bases and J lost 2 bases. The CDR3 is CASSLQAGVAYEQYF. Written as DNA, the CDR3 is TGTGCCAGCAGTTTACAGGCGGGAGTAGCCTACGAGCAGTACTTC.

The chain has TRBV6-1 and TRBJ1-6; tentative D call: TRBD1 (5 bases). CDR1 is MNHNS, CDR2 SASEGT, per germline. This CDR3 spans 16 amino acids. Trimming took off 5 bases at V and 0 bases at J, with 11 bases between the two ends. The CDR3 DNA is TGTGCCAGCAGTTTACTGGACACCTCCTATAATTCACCCCTCCACTTT. This gives the protein CASSLLDTSYNSPLHF.

This clonotype turned up a few times. The chain links TRBV24-1 to TRBJ2-3; 12 bases are shared with TRBD2. This CDR3 has 15 amino acids. V lost 9 bases to trimming and J lost 4 bases; unmatched junction nucleotides: 7. The germline V gene has CDR1 KGHDR and CDR2 SFDVKD. The CDR3 nucleotides are TGTGCCACCGCCGAACTAGCGGGAGGTTCAGATACGCAGTATTTT. This sequence encodes CATAELAGGSDTQYF.

This clonotype showed up just a few times. V usage is TRBV7-9 and J usage is TRBJ2-3; no clear D gene. Trimming cost V 1 base and J 3 bases, with 8 bases left between them. This CDR3 region has 14 residues. Germline-derived CDR1 and CDR2 are SEHNR and FQNEAQ (reference sequence). CDR3: CASSLVALTDTQYF. The CDR3 DNA is TGTGCCAGCAGCTTAGTGGCACTTACAGATACGCAGTATTTT.

About this clonotype: This may be a read error, as it is one base from a much larger clone. The genes are TRBV27 and TRBJ1-4; no firm D call. Germline-derived CDR1 and CDR2 are MNHEY and SMNVEV (reference sequence). Trimming removed 7 bases at V and 4 bases at J, with 19 bases between. CDR3 length: 16 residues. Here the CDR3 DNA reads TGTGCCAGCAACCCTGCAGGCGGCGGAAGTAATGAAAAACTGTTTTTT. Protein product: CASNPAGGGSNEKLFF.

The chain recombines TRBV20-1 with TRBJ2-1; 9 nucleotides align to TRBD2. The CDR3 spans 15 residues. From germline, CDR1 is DFQATT and CDR2 SNEGSKA (reference sequence). Losses at the gene ends were 5 bases for V and 9 bases for J; bases not matched to a gene: 14. As DNA, the CDR3 is TGCAGTGCTGAGATTGTAGCGGGAGAATGGGGTGAGCAGTTCTTC. The encoded protein is CSAEIVAGEWGEQFF.

The V call is TRBV3-1, the J call TRBJ2-7, with a possible D match to TRBD1 (6 bases). CDR1 and CDR2 from the germline V gene are LGHDT and YNNKEL (reference sequence). The CDR3 has 16 amino acids. The V end lost 4 bases, the J end lost 0 bases, and 16 bases lay between the germline ends. DNA for the CDR3: TGTGCCAGCAGCCGATCCCGGGACAAGCTCTCCTACGAGCAGTACTTC. Its protein product is CASSRSRDKLSYEQYF.

This clonotype was seen a few times. The rearrangement links TRBV12-3 or TRBV12-4 to TRBJ1-4; no firm D call. V shed 6 bases and J shed 4 bases, with 18 bases lying between them. This CDR3 comprises 16 residues. The CDR3 spells CASSPPGSAINEKLFF. In DNA, the CDR3 is TGTGCCAGCAGCCCCCCCGGGTCAGCAATTAATGAAAAACTGTTTTTT.

The chain has TRBV10-2 and TRBJ2-4, with D perhaps TRBD2 (5 bases). V lost 4 bases and J lost 0, with 13 bases in between. CDR1 is WSHSY, CDR2 SAAADI, per germline. The CDR3 is made up of 16 amino acids. The CDR3 DNA reads as TGCGCCAGCAGTGGGGCCATGACTAAAGCCAAAAACATTCAGTACTTC. It codes for CASSGAMTKAKNIQYF.